A single sample is the source of the 31 T cell receptor beta chains below, sequenced in a study of blood T cell repertoires in COVID-19. Profiled with immunoSEQ multiplex PCR; TCRdb holds only in-frame clones, not every one. Found here are hundreds of thousands of clones, around 85% of them singletons; the top ten hold 6% to 7%. Material for sequencing was PBMCs or T cells enriched from blood (not recorded which). The receptors derive from a woman in her 40s who had recovered from COVID-19.

V gene TRBV23-1 combines with J gene TRBJ2-5; D uncertain. TRBV23-1 is an ORF for which the function is uncertain. The CDR3 loop spans 15 amino acids. With 0 bases removed from V and 3 bases from J, the gap between germline ends came to 11 bases. CDR3 nucleotides: TGCGCCAGCAGTCAATCAAACATCTTCGAAGAGACCCAGTACTTC. Its translation is CASSQSNIFEETQYF.

The CDR3 is CSASWAGGGQPQHF. CDR3 coding DNA: TGCAGTGCTAGTTGGGCAGGGGGAGGTCAGCCCCAGCATTTT. V and J are TRBV20-1 and TRBJ1-5; 7 bases are shared with TRBD1. V trimming: 3 bases; J trimming: 6 bases; junction bases outside the gene matches: 8. This CDR3 comprises 14 residues. Per the germline V gene, CDR1 is DFQATT and CDR2 is SNEGSKA (reference sequence).

This clone was observed a single time. This rearrangement joins TRBV11-2 to TRBJ1-3, with 8 bases matching TRBD1. Trimming cost V 5 bases and J 2 bases; bases outside gene matches: 8. This CDR3 spans 16 amino acids. The germline CDR1 and CDR2 sequences are SGHAT and FQNNGV. As DNA, the CDR3 is TGTGCCAGCAGCGTACTGGGACAGGTTGCTGGAAACACCATATATTTT. Its protein product is CASSVLGQVAGNTIYF.

This chain links TRBV2 with TRBJ2-1; D is undetermined. This CDR3 contains 14 residues. Germline CDR1 SNHLY, CDR2 FYNNEI. The ends were cut back, 7 bases at V and 5 bases at J, with 15 bases in the middle. The CDR3 nucleotides read TGTGCCAGCAACGAGGCCGCCCTGAACAATGAGCAGTTCTTC. Translated: CASNEAALNNEQFF.

This clone appeared once. The chain carries TRBV24-1 and TRBJ1-1; TRBD1 matches at 7 bases. After removal of 4 bases from V and 4 bases from J, the junction contained 5 bases not matched to a gene. Germline-derived CDR1 and CDR2 are KGHDR and SFDVKD. The CDR3 sequence is 14 residues long. The DNA for the CDR3 is TGTGCCACCAGTGACACAGGGGTAACCACTGAAGCTTTCTTT. It specifies CATSDTGVTTEAFF.

The chain combines TRBV7-3 with TRBJ2-7; D gene unclear. The germline gives CDR1 SGHTA, CDR2 FQGTGA. The CDR3 is made up of 13 amino acids. Trimming removed 9 bases at V and 5 bases at J, with 17 bases between. The DNA for the CDR3 is TGTGCCAGTGGCATCTCCCCAACCCACGAGCAGTACTTC. Translated, it gives CASGISPTHEQYF.

J is TRBJ1-4 and V is TRBV14; perhaps TRBD1 as D (6 bases). CDR3 length: 14 residues. Trimming cost V 4 bases and J 10 bases, with 16 bases left between them. Germline CDR1 is SGHDN and CDR2 is FVKESK. CDR3 region: CASSPQGGSTKLFF. In DNA form, the CDR3 reads TGTGCCAGCAGCCCACAGGGCGGAAGTACAAAACTGTTTTTT.

The chain joins TRBV19 to TRBJ2-6; D is possibly TRBD1 (5 bases). V lost 3 bases and J 0 bases, leaving 6 bases between the germline ends. The CDR3 spans 15 residues. Germline V gives CDR1 LNHDA, CDR2 SQIVND (reference sequence). The CDR3 DNA reads TGTGCCAGTAGTATTACAGGCTCTGGGGCCAACGTCCTGACTTTC. It is translated as CASSITGSGANVLTF.

With respect to this clone: Within the sample, other DNA sequences also encode this same CDR3. The chain couples TRBV6-5 to TRBJ1-2, with TRBD1 as a possible D gene (5 bases). This CDR3 contains 12 residues. The V and J ends lost 5 bases and 2 bases respectively, with 6 bases between them. CDR1 is MNHEY, CDR2 SVGAGI, per germline. The DNA of the CDR3 is TGTGCCAGCAGTCGACAGAACTATGGCTACACCTTC. Its protein is CASSRQNYGYTF.

Turning to this clone: Other DNA sequences within the sample encode an identical CDR3. The rearrangement links TRBV28 to TRBJ1-5; no clear D gene. V lost 5 bases and J 7 bases, leaving 12 bases between the germline ends. Germline values: CDR1 MDHEN, CDR2 SYDVKM. The CDR3 is made up of 13 amino acids. The CDR3 DNA is TGTGCCAGCAGTGCCCGGGTAGAGCAGCCCCAGCATTTT. It yields the protein CASSARVEQPQHF. Full variable domain (rest looked up from reference TRBV28 and TRBJ1-5): DVKVTQSSRYLVKRTGEKVFLECVQDMDHENMFWYRQDPGLGLRLIYFSYDVKMKEKGDIPEGYSVSREKKERFSLILESASTNQTSMYLCASSARVEQPQHFGDGTRLSIL.

The CDR3 sequence is CSVERWRSTDTQYF. The CDR3 DNA sequence: TGCAGCGTTGAAAGGTGGAGAAGCACAGATACGCAGTATTTT. This chain links TRBV29-1 with TRBJ2-3; D ambiguous. The ends were cut back, 2 bases at V and 0 bases at J, with 9 bases in the middle. CDR1 is SQVTM and CDR2 is ANQGSEA in the germline V gene. The CDR3 is 14 residues long.

The gene calls are TRBV10-3 and TRBJ2-1, with 12 bases that match TRBD1. J was trimmed by 9 bases and V by 8 bases; bases with no gene match: 14. The CDR3 covers 16 residues. Germline V gene sequence: CDR1 ENHRY, CDR2 SYGVKD. CDR3 coding DNA: TGTGCCATCGCGAACCCCCCGGGACAGGGGGCTGGTGAGCAGTTCTTC. It codes for CAIANPPGQGAGEQFF.

The genes are TRBV10-3 and TRBJ2-7; the D is unclear. The CDR3 sequence is 11 residues long. Germline V gives CDR1 ENHRY, CDR2 SYGVKD. Trimming removed 3 bases at V and 2 bases at J, with 2 bases between. As DNA, the CDR3 is TGTGCCATCAGTGACACCTACGAGCAGTACTTC. This translates into CAISDTYEQYF.

The rearrangement links TRBV14 to TRBJ2-3; 7 bases fit TRBD2. J gave up 0 bases and V 6 bases, and 6 bases lay outside the gene matches. The CDR3 has 15 amino acids. Germline V gives CDR1 SGHDN, CDR2 FVKESK. The DNA of the CDR3 is TGTGCCAGCAGTCGAGCGGGGACTAGCACAGATACGCAGTATTTT. This translates into CASSRAGTSTDTQYF.

V usage is TRBV19 and J usage is TRBJ2-7; 9 bases align to TRBD1. Trimming cost V 4 bases and J 4 bases; bases outside gene matches: 11. The CDR3 is 16 residues long. The germline CDR1 and CDR2 sequences are LNHDA and SQIVND (reference sequence). CDR3 residues: CASSTLSGTGLYEQYF. The CDR3 nucleotides are TGTGCCAGTAGTACCCTCTCGGGGACAGGGTTATACGAGCAGTACTTC.

The rearrangement joins TRBV6-5 to TRBJ1-2; D unclear. Germline V CDR1 and CDR2: MNHEY, SVGAGI. The CDR3 is 15 residues long. The V gene lost 6 bases and the J gene lost 7 bases, with 21 bases spanning the gap. This chain's CDR3 is CASRPGMGGVGGYTF. CDR3 coding DNA: TGTGCCAGCAGACCGGGGATGGGTGGGGTCGGTGGCTACACCTTC.

The genes are TRBV18 and TRBJ2-7; possibly TRBD2 for D (7 bases). Germline V gives CDR1 KGHSH, CDR2 LQKENI. This CDR3 has 14 amino acids. V was clipped by 0 bases and J by 5 bases, with 11 bases between them. For the CDR3, the DNA is TGTGCCAGCTCACCACCGGGGGGGGCGGACGAGCAGTACTTC. It is translated as CASSPPGGADEQYF.

CDR3 loop: CASSLGQDVQFF. CDR3 coding DNA: TGCGCCAGCAGCTTGGGCCAGGATGTGCAGTTCTTC. The V and J genes are TRBV5-1 and TRBJ2-1; unclear D gene. This CDR3 spans 12 amino acids. CDR1 is SGHRS and CDR2 is YFSETQ in the germline V gene. V lost 0 bases and J lost 12, with 10 bases in between.

The chain has TRBV19 and TRBJ1-5; D is unresolved. This CDR3 is built from 15 residues. Per the germline V gene, CDR1 is LNHDA and CDR2 is SQIVND (reference sequence). V was trimmed by 1 base and J by 7 bases, leaving 14 bases between them. The CDR3 sequence is CASSIVDSRGQPQHF. For the CDR3, the DNA is TGTGCCAGTAGTATAGTTGACTCCCGAGGACAGCCCCAGCATTTT.

The chain employs TRBV18 and TRBJ1-4; D is ambiguous. CDR1 and CDR2 from the germline V gene are KGHSH and LQKENI. The CDR3 totals 14 residues. Trimming took off 5 bases at V and 7 bases at J, with 14 bases between the two ends. Here the CDR3 reads CASSIQSASEKLFF. The CDR3 DNA is TGTGCCAGCTCAATACAGTCCGCCAGTGAAAAACTGTTTTTT.

The table lists this clone with a count of one. The chain links TRBV6-2 or TRBV6-3 to TRBJ2-7, with TRBD1 identical over 9 bases. V lost 2 bases to trimming and J lost 8 bases; unmatched junction nucleotides: 13. Germline CDR1 reads MNHEY; CDR2 reads SVGEGT. This CDR3 spans 16 amino acids. The CDR3 DNA is TGTGCCAGCAGTTACAAACCACAGGGGGCGGCTACTCAGCAGTACTTC. It specifies CASSYKPQGAATQQYF.

The rearrangement links TRBV28 to TRBJ1-1; D may be TRBD1 (5 bases). V gave up 3 bases and J gave up 10 bases, with 18 bases separating them. CDR3 length: 14 amino acids. The germline CDR1 and CDR2 sequences are MDHEN and SYDVKM. The CDR3 DNA reads as TGTGCCAGCAGTTTTCAGGGAAGTTCTCTCGGAGCTTTCTTT. The encoded protein is CASSFQGSSLGAFF.

The CDR3 nucleotides read TGCGCCAGCAGTGACACTAGCAGAAACTACGAGCAGTACTTC. Translated: CASSDTSRNYEQYF. The V and J genes are TRBV10-2 and TRBJ2-7; possible D gene TRBD2, 6 bases. Germline V lookup: CDR1 WSHSY, CDR2 SAAADI. There are 14 residues in the CDR3. V lost 3 bases, J lost 3 bases, and 12 bases lay in between.

The chain is built from TRBV28 and TRBJ2-1; TRBD2 agrees at 8 bases. Germline V lookup: CDR1 MDHEN, CDR2 SYDVKM. This CDR3 has 15 amino acids. V was pared by 7 bases and J by 3 bases, with 8 bases of the junction left unmatched. The CDR3 protein is CASITTSADYNEQFF. DNA for the CDR3: TGTGCCAGCATTACGACTAGCGCAGACTACAATGAGCAGTTCTTC.

The V gene is TRBV7-9, the J gene TRBJ2-1, with 7 bases that match TRBD1. The germline V gene encodes CDR1 SEHNR and CDR2 FQNEAQ (reference sequence). This CDR3 comprises 14 residues. The J segment lost 6 bases and the V segment lost 3 bases, leaving 5 bases of the junction unmatched. CDR3 sequence reads: CASSFPTGPNEQFF. The DNA of the CDR3 is TGTGCCAGCAGCTTTCCGACAGGGCCCAATGAGCAGTTCTTC.

The chain uses TRBV7-9 and TRBJ2-7; a weak D match, TRBD1 (6 bases). The germline V gene encodes CDR1 SEHNR and CDR2 FQNEAQ (reference sequence). The length of the CDR3 is 14 residues. V dropped 3 bases and J dropped 4 bases, with 13 bases sitting between them. The CDR3 reads CASSLTGLRYEQYF. The CDR3 region has the DNA TGTGCCAGCAGCTTGACAGGTCTCAGGTACGAGCAGTACTTC.

This chain connects TRBV7-2 to TRBJ2-3; TRBD1 matches at 9 bases. The ends lost 5 bases at V and 6 bases at J; junction bases unmatched: 6. This CDR3 is 14 amino acids long. In germline, CDR1 is SGHTA, CDR2 FQGNSA. DNA of the CDR3: TGTGCCAGCAGCCAAAACAGGGGGCACGATACGCAGTATTTT. As protein: CASSQNRGHDTQYF.

The rearrangement joins TRBV2 to TRBJ2-7, with a tentative D call TRBD2 (6 bases). CDR3 size: 13 residues. The V gene lost 4 bases and the J gene lost 2 bases, with 9 bases spanning the gap. Germline CDR1 is SNHLY and CDR2 is FYNNEI. The CDR3 here is CASSGGEAYEQYF. The CDR3 region has the DNA TGTGCCAGCAGTGGGGGGGAGGCCTACGAGCAGTACTTC.

This chain joins TRBV7-2 and TRBJ2-1, with 12 bases lining up with TRBD2. This CDR3 contains 16 residues. Germline CDR1 reads SGHTA; CDR2 reads FQGNSA. Trimming cost V 1 base and J 7 bases; bases outside gene matches: 5. The DNA for the CDR3 is TGTGCCAGCAGCTTAGTACTAGCGGGAGGCAGGAATGAGCAGTTCTTC. Translating gives CASSLVLAGGRNEQFF.

The chain carries TRBV28 and TRBJ2-2, with D possibly matching TRBD1 (5 bases). The CDR3 is 15 amino acids. Germline V gives CDR1 MDHEN, CDR2 SYDVKM. Trimming left V 8 bases short and J 4 bases short, with 17 bases between. CDR3 bases: TGTGCCAGCGGCGCCCTCAGGGCTATCACCGGGGAGCTGTTTTTT. Translating gives CASGALRAITGELFF. Combining the CDR3 with reference TRBV28 and TRBJ2-2 gives the whole variable domain DVKVTQSSRYLVKRTGEKVFLECVQDMDHENMFWYRQDPGLGLRLIYFSYDVKMKEKGDIPEGYSVSREKKERFSLILESASTNQTSMYLCASGALRAITGELFFGEGSRLTVL.

J is TRBJ1-3 and V is TRBV6-5; weak D call: TRBD1 (5 bases). Trimming took off 2 bases at V and 1 base at J, with 9 bases between the two ends. In germline, CDR1 is MNHEY, CDR2 SVGAGI. The CDR3 has 15 amino acids. CDR3 DNA: TGTGCCAGCAGTTACGCAGGGCGATCTGGAAACACCATATATTTT. This codes for CASSYAGRSGNTIYF.